This T cell receptor (beta chain) was sequenced for a study of blood T cell repertoires in COVID-19. Study overall: The samples span acute and convalescent COVID-19 from the United States, Italy and Spain.

Per the original methods: Quantification of nucleated cells was approximated via reference gene primer amplification. Only in-frame clones appear in the TCRdb table, and some are missing; sequencing was by immunoSEQ multiplex PCR. V, J and clone size are taken as reported in that table, and D and trimming were inferred from the DNA itself. The repertoire holds roughly 200,000 clones, with about 86% as singletons. V lost 6 bases to trimming and J lost 0 bases; unmatched junction nucleotides: 3. Looked up from germline, CDR1 is SGHRS and CDR2 is YFSETQ. This CDR3 region has 15 residues. This TCR derives from a woman between 45 and 65 years old with COVID-19, enrolled during active disease. Sequenced material: peripheral blood. The chain has TRBV5-1 and TRBJ2-6, with 7 bases matching TRBD2. CDR3 sequence (DNA): TGCGCCAGCACCTCGGGGGGCTCTGGGGCCAACGTCCTGACTTTC. Protein product: CASTSGGSGANVLTF. The full variable domain, completed using reference TRBV5-1 and TRBJ2-6, is KAGVTQTPRYLIKTRGQQVTLSCSPISGHRSVSWYQQTPGQGLQFLFEYFSETQRNKGNFPGRFSGRQFSNSRSEMNVSTLELGDSALYLCASTSGGSGANVLTFGAGSRLTVL.